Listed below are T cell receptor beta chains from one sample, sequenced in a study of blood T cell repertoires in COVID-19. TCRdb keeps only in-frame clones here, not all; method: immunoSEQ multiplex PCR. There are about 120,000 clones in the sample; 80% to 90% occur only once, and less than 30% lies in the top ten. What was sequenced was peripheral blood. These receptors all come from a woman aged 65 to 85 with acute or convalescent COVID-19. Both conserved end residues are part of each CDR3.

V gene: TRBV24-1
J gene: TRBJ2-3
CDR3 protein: CATSEGLSGGAADTQYF

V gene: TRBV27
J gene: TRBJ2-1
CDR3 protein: CASSLFAGHRYSDNEQFF

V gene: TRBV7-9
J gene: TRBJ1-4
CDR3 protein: CASSRTTGRNEKLFF

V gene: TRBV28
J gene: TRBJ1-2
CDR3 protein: CASSSPGTGNYGYTF

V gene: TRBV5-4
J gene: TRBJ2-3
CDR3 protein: CASRNALDRSTDTQYF

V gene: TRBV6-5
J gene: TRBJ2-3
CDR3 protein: CASSGQVGSTDTQYF

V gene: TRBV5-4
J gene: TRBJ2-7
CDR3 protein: CASSQLGGDYEQYF

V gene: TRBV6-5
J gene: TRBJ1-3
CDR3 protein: CASNEGVGDTIYF

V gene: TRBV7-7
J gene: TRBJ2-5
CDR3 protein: CASSRGGRQETQYF

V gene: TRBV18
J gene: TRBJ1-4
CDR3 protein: CASSPLPGGANEKLFF

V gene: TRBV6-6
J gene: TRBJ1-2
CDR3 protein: CASSYGGGFGYTF

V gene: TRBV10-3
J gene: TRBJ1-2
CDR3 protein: CAISDRDRVPYGYTF

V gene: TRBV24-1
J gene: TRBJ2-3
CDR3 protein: CATSDFWKSGGFDTQYF

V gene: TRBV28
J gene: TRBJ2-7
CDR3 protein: CASGSPGQHYEQYF

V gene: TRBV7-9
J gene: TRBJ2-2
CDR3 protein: CASSLWKGFTLTNTGELFF